The T cell receptor beta chain under discussion was sequenced for a study of cytomegalovirus exposure and HLA in healthy donors. Study-level background: Researchers previously reported finding 117 million unique TCR beta sequences from roughly 170 million T cells.

Turning to this clone: Antigen: not known.

Study observations and caveats: Trimming of TCR beta V- and J-genes showed a link, identified in a later analysis, to a missense DCLRE1C variant.

CDR1 MGHRA and CDR2 YSYEKL come from the germline V gene. This CDR3 has 17 residues. Between the trimmed V and J ends, which lost 1 base and 1 base, there was a span of 17 bases. PCR employed 60 Vbeta and 13 Jbeta primers. Repertoires were generated with immunoSEQ multiplex PCR, while TCRdb's copy carries only in-frame clones and drops some. This sample has approximately 90,000 clones, with roughly 85% found just once. The TCR sequence derives from a man aged 35 to 55 in good health and CMV-seropositive. V usage is TRBV4-1 and J usage is TRBJ2-7, with a weak D call TRBD2 (7 bases). Source material: PBMCs. CDR3 DNA sequence: TGCGCCAGCAGCCAAGGGAGAGGGGGTAGCGGGTCCTACGAGCAGTACTTC. Its protein is CASSQGRGGSGSYEQYF.